A single sample gave rise to the 29 T cell receptor beta chains below, sequenced in a study of cytomegalovirus exposure and HLA in healthy donors listed by TCRdb under 2017. The library relied on the immunoSEQ multiplex PCR assay. The multiplex PCR relied on a mix of 60 forward primers for TCR Vbeta segments and 13 reverse primers for TCR Jbeta segments. This is the immuneACCESS table as TCRdb keeps it, with only in-frame sequences that have V and J called. A part of the clones is gone; compared with another copy, unresolved V genes explain less than half, and the rest is unexplained. This sample lists fewer than 85,000 clones; 65% to 80% were detected once. Clones ranked in the top ten supply 11% of the sample. Sequenced material: PBMCs. These receptors were collected from a woman aged 40 to 50 in good health and CMV-seropositive.

This clone showed up just a few times. V usage is TRBV4-1 and J usage is TRBJ2-2, with D maybe TRBD2 (6 bases). Germline V gene sequence: CDR1 MGHRA, CDR2 YSYEKL. The V end lost 8 bases, the J end lost 8 bases, and 18 bases lay between the germline ends. CDR3 length: 14 residues. The CDR3 DNA is TGCGCCAGCCTCCGGGACCCACGGGGGGGGGAGCTGTTTTTT. Translating it yields CASLRDPRGGELFF.

CDR3 amino acids: CAWSQWGGSYEQYF. In DNA form, the CDR3 reads TGTGCCTGGAGTCAATGGGGGGGCTCCTACGAGCAGTACTTC. The genes are TRBV30 and TRBJ2-7, with 7 bases that match TRBD2. The CDR3 has 14 amino acids. Germline V gene sequence: CDR1 GTSNPN, CDR2 SVGIG (reference sequence). V lost 2 bases and J lost 0; bases outside the gene matches: 4. Full variable domain (missing parts from reference TRBV30 and TRBJ2-7): SQTIHQWPATLVQPVGSPLSLECTVEGTSNPNLYWYRQAAGRGLQLLFYSVGIGQISSEVPQNLSASRPQDRQFILSSKKLLLSDSGFYLCAWSQWGGSYEQYFGPGTRLTVT.

This clone appeared once. The chain uses TRBV7-8 and TRBJ1-1, with D hard to call. The CDR3 sequence is 14 residues long. CDR1 and CDR2 from the germline V gene are SGHVS and FQNEAQ. V lost 2 bases and J 6 bases, leaving 13 bases between the germline ends. In DNA, the CDR3 is TGTGCCAGCAGCTTATTTGAGGAGTACCCTGAAGCTTTCTTT. The encoded protein is CASSLFEEYPEAFF.

The CDR3 nucleotides are TGTGCCAGTAGTGAAAAAACAGGGGAAGGCTATGGCTACACCTTC. Translated, it gives CASSEKTGEGYGYTF. This sequence joins TRBV19 and TRBJ1-2; 7 bases fit TRBD1. Germline CDR1 LNHDA, CDR2 SQIVND (reference sequence). The V segment lost 5 bases and the J segment 4 bases; nucleotides outside the gene matches: 10. This CDR3 contains 15 residues. Combining the CDR3 with reference TRBV19 and TRBJ1-2 gives the whole variable domain DGGITQSPKYLFRKEGQNVTLSCEQNLNHDAMYWYRQDPGQGLRLIYYSQIVNDFQKGDIAEGYSVSREKKESFPLTVTSAQKNPTAFYLCASSEKTGEGYGYTFGSGTRLTVV.

V is TRBV5-1 and J is TRBJ2-3, with D tentatively TRBD1 (6 bases). The germline gives CDR1 SGHRS, CDR2 YFSETQ. The CDR3 totals 14 residues. Trimming removed 3 bases at V and 1 base at J, with 9 bases between. The DNA of the CDR3 is TGCGCCAGCAGCTACGGACAGCGCACAGATACGCAGTATTTT. Amino acids: CASSYGQRTDTQYF.

This clone has just a few counts. V gene TRBV4-3 combines with J gene TRBJ1-1, with D unclear. This CDR3 is 13 amino acids long. CDR1 is LGHNA, CDR2 YSLEER, per germline. V shed 4 bases and J shed 1 base, with 7 bases lying between them. CDR3 region: CASSPRENTEAFF. In DNA, the CDR3 is TGCGCCAGCAGCCCACGGGAGAACACTGAAGCTTTCTTT.

The genes are TRBV28 and TRBJ2-5, with TRBD2 matching over 8 bases. V trimming: 6 bases; J trimming: 5 bases; junction bases outside the gene matches: 11. Per the germline V gene, CDR1 is MDHEN and CDR2 is SYDVKM. The CDR3 is 15 residues long. The CDR3 region is CASSTSTGGKETQYF. CDR3 DNA sequence: TGTGCCAGCAGCACTTCGACGGGGGGGAAGGAGACCCAGTACTTC.

The rearrangement joins TRBV6-6 to TRBJ1-1, with a weak D call TRBD1 (5 bases). Germline V gene lookup returns CDR1 MNHNY and CDR2 SVGAGI (reference sequence). The CDR3 covers 14 residues. The V gene lost 6 bases and the J gene lost 1 base, with 12 bases spanning the gap. As DNA, the CDR3 is TGTGCCAGCAGAACAGGACCTCCGAACACTGAAGCTTTCTTT. Protein sequence: CASRTGPPNTEAFF.

This clone was detected a few times. This chain links TRBV19 with TRBJ1-2; tentative D call: TRBD1 (5 bases). Germline CDR1 LNHDA, CDR2 SQIVND (reference sequence). The CDR3 consists of 13 residues. Trimming stripped 3 bases from V and 3 bases from J, with 8 bases between. The CDR3 DNA reads as TGTGCCAGTAGTATGACAGTCGACTATGGCTACACCTTC. This translates into CASSMTVDYGYTF.

This clone was recorded a few times. The chain has TRBV9 and TRBJ2-5; 7 bases align to TRBD2. The CDR3 length is 15 residues. Losses at the gene ends were 0 bases for V and 3 bases for J; bases not matched to a gene: 5. The germline CDR1 and CDR2 sequences are SGDLS and YYNGEE. Here the CDR3 reads CASSVGAGVEETQYF. The CDR3 nucleotides read TGTGCCAGCAGCGTAGGGGCGGGGGTGGAAGAGACCCAGTACTTC.

The J gene is TRBJ2-6, the V gene TRBV5-1, with 10 bases that match TRBD1. Per the germline V gene, CDR1 is SGHRS and CDR2 is YFSETQ. J lost 0 bases, V lost 3 bases, and 9 bases had no gene match. CDR3 length equals 19 residues. The CDR3: CASSSISRTGGSGANVLTF. The CDR3 coding sequence is TGCGCCAGCAGCTCGATCTCGAGGACAGGGGGCTCTGGGGCCAACGTCCTGACTTTC. The whole variable domain, remainder taken from reference TRBV5-1 and TRBJ2-6, is KAGVTQTPRYLIKTRGQQVTLSCSPISGHRSVSWYQQTPGQGLQFLFEYFSETQRNKGNFPGRFSGRQFSNSRSEMNVSTLELGDSALYLCASSSISRTGGSGANVLTFGAGSRLTVL.

The gene calls are TRBV25-1 and TRBJ1-3; tentatively, D is TRBD1 (6 bases). Germline CDR1 is MGHDK and CDR2 is SYGVNS. V was shortened by 5 bases and J by 1 base, with 12 bases between the two germline ends. The CDR3 is made up of 15 amino acids. The chain's CDR3 is CASSSLDSSGNTIYF. The CDR3, as DNA: TGTGCCAGCAGTAGTCTGGACAGTTCTGGAAACACCATATATTTT.

The chain couples TRBV14 to TRBJ2-5, with TRBD2 matching over 12 bases. Per the germline V gene, CDR1 is SGHDN and CDR2 is FVKESK. This CDR3 is 16 amino acids long. The J segment lost 2 bases and the V segment lost 1 base, leaving 2 bases of the junction unmatched. This CDR3 reads CASSQGTSGTQETQYF. The CDR3 DNA is TGTGCCAGCAGCCAAGGGACTAGCGGGACTCAAGAGACCCAGTACTTC.

The chain recombines TRBV29-1 with TRBJ1-2, with 8 bases identical to TRBD1. After removal of 2 bases from V and 3 bases from J, the junction contained 11 bases not matched to a gene. Germline V gene sequence: CDR1 SQVTM, CDR2 ANQGSEA. The CDR3 is 16 residues long. The CDR3 DNA reads TGCAGCGTTGAACCACTGGCAGGGGGCGCTCACTATGGCTACACCTTC. It encodes CSVEPLAGGAHYGYTF.

V gene TRBV27 combines with J gene TRBJ2-1; D unresolved. V dropped 5 bases and J dropped 8 bases, with 13 bases sitting between them. The CDR3 loop spans 13 amino acids. CDR1 and CDR2 from the germline V gene are MNHEY and SMNVEV (reference sequence). The CDR3 spells CASSPRAFYEQFF. The DNA for the CDR3 is TGTGCCAGCAGTCCTAGAGCGTTCTATGAGCAGTTCTTC.

This clone was seen once. The chain joins TRBV18 to TRBJ2-6, with D tentatively TRBD2 (5 bases). The CDR3 loop spans 16 amino acids. V was cut by 3 bases and J by 1 base, with 10 bases left in between. The germline V gene has CDR1 KGHSH and CDR2 LQKENI. The CDR3 is CASSPGSGSGANVLTF. In DNA form, the CDR3 reads TGTGCCAGCTCACCTGGCTCGGGGTCTGGGGCCAACGTCCTGACTTTC. Full variable domain (rest looked up from reference TRBV18 and TRBJ2-6): NAGVMQNPRHLVRRRGQEARLRCSPMKGHSHVYWYRQLPEEGLKFMVYLQKENIIDESGMPKERFSAEFPKEGPSILRIQQVVRGDSAAYFCASSPGSGSGANVLTFGAGSRLTVL.

This rearrangement joins TRBV27 to TRBJ2-1, with TRBD2 matching 7 bases. Germline CDR1 and CDR2: MNHEY and SMNVEV (reference sequence). The ends lost 8 bases at V and 2 bases at J; junction bases unmatched: 6. The CDR3 covers 14 residues. The DNA for the CDR3 is TGTGCCAGCGCTCGGGAGGCGCCCTACAATGAGCAGTTCTTC. Protein product: CASAREAPYNEQFF.

J is TRBJ1-3 and V is TRBV29-1; D unresolved. The CDR3 extends over 12 amino acids. V dropped 0 bases and J dropped 7 bases, with 7 bases sitting between them. Germline CDR1 reads SQVTM; CDR2 reads ANQGSEA. The DNA for the CDR3 is TGCAGCGTTGAAGAAGAGGGTAACACCATATATTTT. Its translation: CSVEEEGNTIYF.

This clone has more than one count but fewer than ten. The CDR3 DNA is TGTGCCAGTAGTACCGTCACAGGGAACACTGAAGCTTTCTTT. It specifies CASSTVTGNTEAFF. The V and J genes are TRBV19 and TRBJ1-1, with TRBD1 as a possible D gene (5 bases). V lost 4 bases to trimming and J lost 1 base, with 10 bases between them. This CDR3 contains 14 residues. Germline V gene sequence: CDR1 LNHDA, CDR2 SQIVND (reference sequence).

CDR3 DNA: TGTGCCAGCAGCTTCACTAGCGGCCCCCAAGAGACCCAGTACTTC. Protein product: CASSFTSGPQETQYF. The genes are TRBV7-2 and TRBJ2-5; 8 nucleotides align to TRBD2. The ends lost 3 bases at V and 1 base at J; junction bases unmatched: 4. The CDR3 contains 15 residues. Per germline, CDR1 SGHTA and CDR2 FQGNSA.

V is TRBV5-1 and J is TRBJ1-4; 7 bases line up with TRBD1. Germline V lookup: CDR1 SGHRS, CDR2 YFSETQ. CDR3 length: 15 residues. V lost 2 bases and J lost 5; bases outside the gene matches: 6. DNA for the CDR3: TGCGCCAGCAGCTTTACGTCAGGGGGGAATGAAAAACTGTTTTTT. This encodes CASSFTSGGNEKLFF.

Only a few counts were recorded for this clone. V usage is TRBV10-1 and J usage is TRBJ1-1, with 7 nucleotides matching TRBD1. J was trimmed by 4 bases and V by 5 bases; bases with no gene match: 4. CDR3 length equals 13 residues. In germline, CDR1 is WNHNN, CDR2 SYGVQD (reference sequence). CDR3 in DNA: TGCGCCAGCAGTCTATCAGGGGGCACTGAAGCTTTCTTT. This sequence encodes CASSLSGGTEAFF.

As regards this clone: The germline gene is not matched at one end of the junction; a read error may be the cause. V usage is TRBV7-9 and J usage is TRBJ1-4; 7 nucleotides agree with TRBD1. The germline gives CDR1 SEHNR, CDR2 FQNEAQ (reference sequence). The CDR3 sequence is 14 residues long. The CDR3 spells CSSSVGTENEKLFF. The CDR3 DNA sequence: TGTTCCAGCAGTGTAGGGACAGAGAATGAAAAACTGTTTTTT. The whole variable domain, remainder taken from reference TRBV7-9 and TRBJ1-4, is DTGVSQNPRHKITKRGQNVTFRCDPISEHNRLYWYRQTLGQGPEFLTYFQNEAQLEKSRLLSDRFSAERPKGSFSTLEIQRTEQGDSAMYLCSSSVGTENEKLFFGSGTQLSVL.

The rearrangement uses TRBV7-2 and TRBJ2-1; 8 bases fit TRBD1. This CDR3 comprises 17 residues. V was clipped by 5 bases and J by 8 bases; unmatched bases: 17. Per germline, CDR1 SGHTA and CDR2 FQGNSA. CDR3 sequence (DNA): TGTGCCAGCAGCCGACACGGGCGGACAGGGTTATCCGATGAGCAGTTCTTC. Protein sequence: CASSRHGRTGLSDEQFF.

This chain uses TRBV5-1 with TRBJ1-4, with D possibly matching TRBD1 (5 bases). Trimming removed 1 base at V and 5 bases at J, with 9 bases between. The CDR3 totals 14 residues. CDR1 is SGHRS and CDR2 is YFSETQ in the germline V gene. The CDR3 DNA follows: TGCGCCAGCAGCTTGACGACAGTCAATGAAAAACTGTTTTTT. It specifies CASSLTTVNEKLFF.

The rearrangement joins TRBV4-1 to TRBJ1-5; 7 bases match TRBD1. Losses at the gene ends were 3 bases for V and 6 bases for J; bases not matched to a gene: 14. This CDR3 region has 17 residues. From germline, CDR1 is MGHRA and CDR2 YSYEKL. The CDR3 spells CASSQAPDRNPGQPQHF. CDR3 sequence (DNA): TGCGCCAGCAGCCAGGCCCCGGACAGGAACCCTGGTCAGCCCCAGCATTTT.

The V gene is TRBV28, the J gene TRBJ1-6; D gene uncertain. Germline CDR1 reads MDHEN; CDR2 reads SYDVKM. This CDR3 is built from 14 residues. Trimming pared 6 bases from V and 7 bases from J, leaving 13 bases between. CDR3 nucleotide sequence: TGTGCCAGCAGCAAGCGGGTGACAAATTCACCCCTCCACTTT. Protein product: CASSKRVTNSPLHF.

V is TRBV6-5 and J is TRBJ1-3, with D perhaps TRBD1 (6 bases). This CDR3 is 13 amino acids long. V dropped 6 bases and J dropped 2 bases, with 8 bases sitting between them. CDR1 is MNHEY, CDR2 SVGAGI, per germline. Written as DNA, the CDR3 is TGTGCCAGCAGAGGGACAACTGGAAACACCATATATTTT. This codes for CASRGTTGNTIYF.

This chain uses TRBV27 with TRBJ2-7; perhaps TRBD1 as D (5 bases). Trimming pared 2 bases from V and 4 bases from J, leaving 18 bases between. CDR3 size: 16 residues. In germline, CDR1 is MNHEY, CDR2 SMNVEV (reference sequence). CDR3 sequence (DNA): TGTGCCAGCAGTTTAGGTATGTCGACAGCCTTATACGAGCAGTACTTC. It encodes CASSLGMSTALYEQYF.